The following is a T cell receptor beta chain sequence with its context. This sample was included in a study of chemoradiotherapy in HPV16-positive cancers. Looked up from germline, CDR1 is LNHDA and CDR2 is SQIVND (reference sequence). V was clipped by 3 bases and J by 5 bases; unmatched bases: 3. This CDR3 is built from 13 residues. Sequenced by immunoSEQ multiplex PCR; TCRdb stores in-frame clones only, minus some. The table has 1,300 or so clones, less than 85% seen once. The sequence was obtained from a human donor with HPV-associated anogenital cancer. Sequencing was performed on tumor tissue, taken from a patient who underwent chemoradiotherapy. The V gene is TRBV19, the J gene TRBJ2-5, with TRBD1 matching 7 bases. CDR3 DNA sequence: TGTGCCAGTAGTATCCAGGACAGGGAGACCCAGTACTTC. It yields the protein CASSIQDRETQYF.